This passage covers 8 T cell receptor beta chains from one sample sequenced in a study of blood T cells in healthy people across ages. Next came a second PCR, run for about 7 to 12 cycles, which used a sample-barcoded 5' primer along with a J-beta primer mix. TCRdb analysed the 5' RACE reads with MiXCR anew, one entry per CDR3 protein. Here the sample spans under 2,000,000 distinct CDR3 sequences, roughly 52% being singletons. Input material: blood. Source of these receptors: a middle-aged woman in good health.

The chain couples TRBV12-3 or TRBV12-4 to TRBJ2-1, with 7 bases fitting TRBD1. The J call is doubtful: the DNA matches TRBJ2-7 better. The CDR3 sequence is 14 residues long. CDR3 in amino acids: CASSLSNTGDEQYF. As DNA, the CDR3 is TGTGCCAGCAGTTTATCGAACACAGGGGATGAGCAGTACTTC.

This clonotype was observed a few times. The rearrangement uses TRBV20-1 and TRBJ2-7; 7 positions agree with TRBD1. V shed 2 bases and J 5 bases; nucleotides not matched to a gene: 9. The CDR3 runs 14 residues. The V gene's germline CDR1 is DFQATT and CDR2 SNEGSKA (reference sequence). CDR3 DNA sequence: TGCAGTGCTAGAAGAGGAGGCCAGGGGGACGAGCAGTACTTC. It encodes CSARRGGQGDEQYF.

The chain uses TRBV20-1 and TRBJ1-1, with D possibly TRBD1 on 6 matching bases. CDR1 and CDR2 from the germline V gene are DFQATT and SNEGSKA (reference sequence). The V and J ends lost 1 base and 1 base respectively, with 13 bases between them. The CDR3 spans 15 residues. The CDR3 sequence: CSARGTGTQNTEAFF. CDR3 in DNA: TGCAGTGCTAGAGGGACCGGGACACAGAACACTGAAGCTTTCTTT.

The chain joins TRBV5-1 to TRBJ2-5, with D perhaps TRBD2 (6 bases). The CDR3 extends over 17 amino acids. Looked up from germline, CDR1 is SGHRS and CDR2 is YFSETQ. V was trimmed by 0 bases and J by 11 bases, leaving 26 bases between them. The CDR3 DNA reads as TGCGCCAGCAGCTTGGCCCTCTCAACCGAAAGTATCCGGGAGCAGTACTTC. Translating it yields CASSLALSTESIREQYF.

J is TRBJ1-5 and V is TRBV20-1; D gene unclear. The CDR3 extends over 16 amino acids. V was shortened by 0 bases and J by 0 bases, with 12 bases between the two germline ends. The germline gives CDR1 DFQATT, CDR2 SNEGSKA (reference sequence). The CDR3 region has the DNA TGCAGTGCTAGAGATCGGCAGAGGTATAGCAATCAGCCCCAGCATTTT. This translates into CSARDRQRYSNQPQHF.

This clonotype was seen only a few times. The CDR3 bases are TGTGCCAGCAGTCCTGACATTAGCAATCAGCCCCAGCATTTT. Translation: CASSPDISNQPQHF. The V call is TRBV6-1, the J call TRBJ1-5; no clear D gene. V lost 5 bases to trimming and J lost 0 bases, with 8 bases between them. The CDR3 loop spans 14 amino acids. From germline, CDR1 is MNHNS and CDR2 SASEGT.

The genes are TRBV20-1 and TRBJ1-5; 9 positions agree with TRBD1. V was pared by 7 bases and J by 8 bases, with 9 bases of the junction left unmatched. The CDR3 totals 13 residues. Germline CDR1 is DFQATT and CDR2 is SNEGSKA (reference sequence). CDR3 protein: CSGSGQGKEPQHF. The CDR3 DNA reads TGCAGTGGCTCGGGACAGGGTAAGGAGCCCCAGCATTTT.

The rearrangement joins TRBV9 to TRBJ2-3; 10 positions agree with TRBD2. V was pared by 6 bases and J by 3 bases, with 7 bases of the junction left unmatched. Germline CDR1 reads SGDLS; CDR2 reads YYNGEE. The CDR3 covers 15 residues. The CDR3 region is CASTLEGLATDTQYF. For the CDR3, the DNA is TGTGCCAGCACCCTAGAGGGACTAGCGACAGATACGCAGTATTTT.